Shown below are 13 T cell receptor beta chains from a single sample sequenced in a study of beta chain features in type 1 diabetes. TCRB transcripts that were expressed got sequenced, as all of the isolated RNA had been reverse transcribed. Sequencing was performed with immunoSEQ multiplex PCR; in TCRdb, only in-frame clones are kept and a portion is missing. The sample holds some 400,000 clones, over 12% seen once. The specimen was naive CD4+ T cells from blood. The receptors stem from a woman between 18 and 29 years old in good health.

In this sample, this clone turned up a few times. This sequence joins TRBV18 and TRBJ2-3; D uncertain. CDR3 size: 13 residues. Between the trimmed V and J ends, which lost 0 bases and 6 bases, there was a span of 7 bases. Germline V gives CDR1 KGHSH, CDR2 LQKENI. Written as DNA, the CDR3 is TGTGCCAGCTCACCACCGAACTTGGATACGCAGTATTTT. Its protein product is CASSPPNLDTQYF.

The chain couples TRBV7-9 to TRBJ2-7, with a possible D match to TRBD1 (6 bases). The V end lost 5 bases, the J end lost 13 bases, and 15 bases lay between the germline ends. Germline CDR1 SEHNR, CDR2 FQNEAQ (reference sequence). The length of the CDR3 is 11 residues. The CDR3 protein is CASSPDRVSYF. The CDR3 region has the DNA TGTGCCAGCAGCCCGGACAGAGTCAGTTACTTC.

The chain links TRBV18 to TRBJ2-5, with 9 positions matching TRBD2. V was clipped by 3 bases and J by 5 bases; unmatched bases: 4. The CDR3 length is 14 residues. Germline V gene data show CDR1 as KGHSH and CDR2 as LQKENI. In nucleotides, the CDR3 is TGTGCCAGCTCACCTATAGCGGGAGAGGAGACCCAGTACTTC. Its protein is CASSPIAGEETQYF. Full variable domain (rest looked up from reference TRBV18 and TRBJ2-5): NAGVMQNPRHLVRRRGQEARLRCSPMKGHSHVYWYRQLPEEGLKFMVYLQKENIIDESGMPKERFSAEFPKEGPSILRIQQVVRGDSAAYFCASSPIAGEETQYFGPGTRLLVL.

This clone was seen only a few times. The chain combines TRBV27 with TRBJ2-5; 7 positions agree with TRBD1. Germline-derived CDR1 and CDR2 are MNHEY and SMNVEV (reference sequence). The CDR3 has 13 residues. Trimming at V came to 3 bases and at J to 5 bases, leaving 3 bases not matched to a gene. The DNA for the CDR3 is TGTGCCAGCAGTTTCTACAGGGGTGAGACCCAGTACTTC. This sequence encodes CASSFYRGETQYF.

In this sample, this clone turned up a few times. The chain joins TRBV5-1 to TRBJ2-7; the D gene is possibly TRBD2 (5 bases). V shed 4 bases and J shed 3 bases, with 11 bases lying between them. The germline V gene has CDR1 SGHRS and CDR2 YFSETQ. The CDR3 extends over 13 amino acids. The CDR3 spells CASSPGSGYEQYF. The DNA for the CDR3 is TGCGCCAGCAGCCCGGGGAGTGGCTACGAGCAGTACTTC.

This clone occurred a few times. The chain recombines TRBV30 with TRBJ2-3; 9 positions agree with TRBD1. This CDR3 spans 16 amino acids. CDR1 and CDR2 (germline): GTSNPN, SVGIG (reference sequence). The V and J ends lost 3 bases and 6 bases, in that order; junction bases with no gene match: 13. The CDR3 DNA sequence: TGTGCCTGGAGCCTCGCCGGGACAGGGTGGGGTGATACGCAGTATTTT. Translation gives CAWSLAGTGWGDTQYF.

This clone has only a few counts. This chain links TRBV30 with TRBJ1-5; 9 bases are shared with TRBD1. V shed 5 bases, J shed 6 bases, and the junction held 5 bases outside the gene matches. CDR3 size: 13 residues. The V gene's germline CDR1 is GTSNPN and CDR2 SVGIG (reference sequence). DNA for the CDR3: TGTGCCTGGGGGACAGGGACGGGTCAGCCCCAGCATTTT. It translates to CAWGTGTGQPQHF.

This clone was found a few times. The J gene is TRBJ2-1, the V gene TRBV6-4, with TRBD1 matching over 7 bases. The junction had 9 bases not matched to a gene; V was cut back by 3 bases and J by 7 bases. CDR1 and CDR2 (germline): MRHNA, SNTAGT. The CDR3 is 15 residues long. The CDR3 coding sequence is TGTGCCAGCAGTGAACAGGGGCCTCTATCGAATGAGCAGTTCTTC. Translation: CASSEQGPLSNEQFF.

The chain couples TRBV18 to TRBJ1-2, with TRBD1 matching 8 bases. The germline gives CDR1 KGHSH, CDR2 LQKENI. V was pared by 8 bases and J by 4 bases, with 9 bases of the junction left unmatched. CDR3 length: 14 amino acids. The CDR3: CASGPSQGAYGYTF. DNA for the CDR3: TGTGCCAGCGGACCTTCTCAGGGGGCCTATGGCTACACCTTC.

This clone occurred a few times. This rearrangement joins TRBV5-4 to TRBJ2-7; 8 bases align to TRBD2. Per the germline V gene, CDR1 is SGHNT and CDR2 is YYREEE (reference sequence). The CDR3 totals 15 residues. The J segment lost 2 bases and the V segment lost 2 bases, leaving 6 bases of the junction unmatched. DNA for the CDR3: TGTGCCAGCAGCTTCGGCGGGAGGATAACCTACGAGCAGTACTTC. Translation gives CASSFGGRITYEQYF.

This clone was counted only a few times. The rearrangement joins TRBV7-2 to TRBJ2-7; possible D gene TRBD1, 5 bases. The length of the CDR3 is 15 residues. Germline CDR1 SGHTA, CDR2 FQGNSA. The V and J ends lost 4 bases and 1 base respectively, with 14 bases between them. The CDR3: CASSYLGRESYEQYF. For the CDR3, the DNA is TGTGCCAGCAGCTACCTAGGCAGGGAATCCTACGAGCAGTACTTC.

The chain is built from TRBV5-1 and TRBJ2-3; TRBD2 matches at 11 bases. The germline V gene has CDR1 SGHRS and CDR2 YFSETQ. V was pared by 4 bases and J by 4 bases, with 8 bases of the junction left unmatched. The CDR3 consists of 16 residues. DNA for the CDR3: TGCGCCAGCAGCCCCTTCCGACTAGCGGGACCAGATACGCAGTATTTT. Amino acid sequence: CASSPFRLAGPDTQYF.

The chain couples TRBV30 to TRBJ2-2, with 8 bases matching TRBD2. The CDR3 runs to 17 residues. Germline CDR1 and CDR2: GTSNPN and SVGIG (reference sequence). The V and J ends lost 0 bases and 3 bases, in that order; junction bases with no gene match: 9. CDR3 residues: CAWSVVSGTVDTGELFF. Written as DNA, the CDR3 is TGTGCCTGGAGTGTAGTTAGCGGGACGGTTGACACCGGGGAGCTGTTTTTT.